The 24 T cell receptor beta chains below all came from one sample that was sequenced in a study of T cells in localized non-small cell lung cancer. Data came from immunoSEQ multiplex PCR; TCRdb stores just in-frame clones and leaves some out. Of under 65,000 clones in the sample, approximately 80% were seen once. Material: peripheral blood, obtained before any cancer treatment. These TCRs come from a female donor aged 60 or older with stage II squamous cell lung carcinoma.

The V and J genes are TRBV5-4 and TRBJ1-1; possibly TRBD1 for D (5 bases). CDR1 is SGHNT, CDR2 YYREEE, per germline (reference sequence). Trimming removed 4 bases at V and 4 bases at J, with 17 bases between. The CDR3 spans 15 residues. CDR3 coding DNA: TGTGCCAGCAGCCAGCCAGGGTGGGGTTTCACTGAAGCTTTCTTT. Translation: CASSQPGWGFTEAFF.

In its sample, this clone was seen once. The chain links TRBV6-6 to TRBJ1-5; TRBD1 agrees at 9 bases. CDR3 size: 15 residues. The V segment lost 6 bases and the J segment 4 bases; nucleotides outside the gene matches: 7. Germline CDR1 is MNHNY and CDR2 is SVGAGI (reference sequence). This CDR3 is CASRGQGLGNQPQHF. The CDR3 DNA is TGTGCCAGCAGAGGACAGGGGTTAGGGAATCAGCCCCAGCATTTT.

The rearrangement links TRBV6-1 to TRBJ1-2; D is uncertain. There are 12 residues in the CDR3. V dropped 7 bases and J dropped 3 bases, with 9 bases sitting between them. Looked up from germline, CDR1 is MNHNS and CDR2 is SASEGT. In nucleotides, the CDR3 is TGTGCCAGCACCCCGGATGACTATGGCTACACCTTC. This codes for CASTPDDYGYTF.

The table lists this clone with a count of one. This chain joins TRBV7-2 and TRBJ1-3, with TRBD1 identical over 7 bases. V dropped 4 bases and J dropped 2; count of bases not matched to a gene: 5. CDR3 length equals 15 residues. CDR1 is SGHTA and CDR2 is FQGNSA in the germline V gene. The CDR3: CASSSSTGTGNTIYF. The CDR3 coding sequence is TGTGCCAGCAGCTCCTCGACAGGGACTGGAAACACCATATATTTT.

The V gene is TRBV11-2, the J gene TRBJ2-2, with TRBD2 matching 8 bases. Losses at the gene ends were 1 base for V and 5 bases for J; bases not matched to a gene: 9. The CDR3 is made up of 17 amino acids. Germline CDR1 and CDR2: SGHAT and FQNNGV. The CDR3 is CASSLGSSGGGTGELFF. CDR3 sequence (DNA): TGTGCCAGCAGCTTAGGTTCCAGCGGGGGAGGAACCGGGGAGCTGTTTTTT.

This clone was seen only a few times. The V gene is TRBV19, the J gene TRBJ1-5; D unclear. V lost 4 bases and J 0 bases, leaving 13 bases between the germline ends. Looked up from germline, CDR1 is LNHDA and CDR2 is SQIVND (reference sequence). This CDR3 contains 16 residues. CDR3 bases: TGTGCCAGTAGTAAGAGCGGCGGAGTTAGCAATCAGCCCCAGCATTTT. Translation gives CASSKSGGVSNQPQHF.

The J gene is TRBJ1-1, the V gene TRBV2, with TRBD1 matching 8 bases. Germline lookup yields CDR1 SNHLY and CDR2 FYNNEI. The CDR3 runs 14 residues. The ends lost 7 bases at V and 7 bases at J; junction bases unmatched: 11. The CDR3 spells CASNSGGAGIEAFF. The CDR3 DNA reads as TGTGCCAGCAATTCAGGGGGCGCCGGCATTGAAGCTTTCTTT.

The chain uses TRBV6-5 and TRBJ1-1; D perhaps matches TRBD1 (5 bases). Germline CDR1 reads MNHEY; CDR2 reads SVGAGI. CDR3 size: 15 residues. Trimming cost V 6 bases and J 2 bases, with 16 bases left between them. The CDR3 spells CASRRKGNSNTEAFF. The CDR3 DNA follows: TGTGCCAGCAGGCGCAAGGGGAACAGTAACACTGAAGCTTTCTTT.

The chain combines TRBV29-1 with TRBJ2-5; D not resolved. V was pared by 4 bases and J by 5 bases, with 8 bases between. CDR3 length: 11 amino acids. The germline V gene has CDR1 SQVTM and CDR2 ANQGSEA. This chain's CDR3 is CSVGIGETQYF. CDR3 nucleotides: TGCAGCGTTGGCATAGGGGAGACCCAGTACTTC.

There are a few counts of this clone. This sequence joins TRBV19 and TRBJ1-1, with D maybe TRBD1 (6 bases). Between the trimmed V and J ends, which lost 3 bases and 4 bases, there was a span of 12 bases. In germline, CDR1 is LNHDA, CDR2 SQIVND (reference sequence). This CDR3 spans 14 amino acids. In nucleotides, the CDR3 is TGTGCCAGTAGTATCGGCAGGGGAGGCACTGAAGCTTTCTTT. The encoded protein is CASSIGRGGTEAFF. Combining the CDR3 with reference TRBV19 and TRBJ1-1 gives the whole variable domain DGGITQSPKYLFRKEGQNVTLSCEQNLNHDAMYWYRQDPGQGLRLIYYSQIVNDFQKGDIAEGYSVSREKKESFPLTVTSAQKNPTAFYLCASSIGRGGTEAFFGQGTRLTVV.

This chain connects TRBV7-9 to TRBJ2-7; no clear D. Germline-derived CDR1 and CDR2 are SEHNR and FQNEAQ (reference sequence). There are 14 residues in the CDR3. V lost 1 base and J lost 0, with 7 bases in between. CDR3 residues: CASSLVGSSYEQYF. The CDR3 region has the DNA TGTGCCAGCAGCTTAGTGGGCAGCTCCTACGAGCAGTACTTC.

CDR3 in DNA: TGCGCCAGCAGCTTGGCCTCGACAGGCACAGATACGCAGTATTTT. It specifies CASSLASTGTDTQYF. The chain employs TRBV5-1 and TRBJ2-3; tentatively, D is TRBD1 (5 bases). The germline gives CDR1 SGHRS, CDR2 YFSETQ. The germline V and J ends were trimmed by 0 bases and 1 base, with 9 bases remaining between them. There are 15 residues in the CDR3.

The gene calls are TRBV5-6 and TRBJ1-1, with 8 bases lining up with TRBD1. V lost 3 bases and J lost 8; bases outside the gene matches: 6. CDR1 is SGHDT, CDR2 YYEEEE, per germline. CDR3 length equals 13 residues. CDR3 residues: CASSWGQAVEAFF. CDR3 DNA sequence: TGTGCCAGCAGCTGGGGACAGGCCGTGGAAGCTTTCTTT. The full variable domain, with the rest looked up from reference TRBV5-6 and TRBJ1-1, is DAGVTQSPTHLIKTRGQQVTLRCSPKSGHDTVSWYQQALGQGPQFIFQYYEEEERQRGNFPDRFSGHQFPNYSSELNVNALLLGDSALYLCASSWGQAVEAFFGQGTRLTVV.

J is TRBJ2-7 and V is TRBV11-2; D remains ambiguous. Germline assignment: CDR1 SGHAT and CDR2 FQNNGV. Trimming took off 5 bases at V and 3 bases at J, with 11 bases between the two ends. This CDR3 is built from 13 residues. The CDR3 reads CASSPYPIYEQYF. The CDR3 nucleotides are TGTGCCAGCAGCCCGTACCCCATCTACGAGCAGTACTTC.

The chain combines TRBV2 with TRBJ1-2; possibly TRBD1 for D (5 bases). The germline V gene encodes CDR1 SNHLY and CDR2 FYNNEI. V dropped 10 bases and J dropped 6 bases, with 18 bases sitting between them. The CDR3 runs 13 residues. This CDR3 reads CATQGSGPHGYTF. CDR3 DNA sequence: TGTGCCACTCAAGGCTCAGGGCCCCATGGCTACACCTTC. Supplemented by reference TRBV2 and TRBJ1-2, the full variable domain reads EPEVTQTPSHQVTQMGQEVILRCVPISNHLYFYWYRQILGQKVEFLVSFYNNEISEKSEIFDDQFSVERPDGSNFTLKIRSTKLEDSAMYFCATQGSGPHGYTFGSGTRLTVV.

The rearrangement links TRBV25-1 to TRBJ1-2, with unresolved D. The CDR3 has 13 residues. V was pared by 9 bases and J by 4 bases, with 15 bases between. Looked up from germline, CDR1 is MGHDK and CDR2 is SYGVNS. The CDR3 is CASRSLTAYGYTF. The CDR3 DNA reads TGTGCCAGTAGGTCCCTAACGGCCTATGGCTACACCTTC.

The V call is TRBV28, the J call TRBJ1-1; maybe TRBD1 (5 bases). Germline V gene data show CDR1 as MDHEN and CDR2 as SYDVKM. The CDR3 spans 11 residues. Trimming pared 5 bases from V and 8 bases from J, leaving 9 bases between. The CDR3 reads CASSLRQEAFF. CDR3 in DNA: TGTGCCAGCAGTCTACGACAGGAAGCTTTCTTT. Drawing the rest from reference TRBV28 and TRBJ1-1, the complete variable domain is DVKVTQSSRYLVKRTGEKVFLECVQDMDHENMFWYRQDPGLGLRLIYFSYDVKMKEKGDIPEGYSVSREKKERFSLILESASTNQTSMYLCASSLRQEAFFGQGTRLTVV.

V gene TRBV6-6 combines with J gene TRBJ2-5, with D uncertain. The V end lost 6 bases, the J end lost 0 bases, and 8 bases lay between the germline ends. The CDR3 is made up of 13 amino acids. Germline CDR1 MNHNY, CDR2 SVGAGI (reference sequence). The CDR3 region has the DNA TGTGCCAGCAGCCGTTCGTACCAAGAGACCCAGTACTTC. This sequence encodes CASSRSYQETQYF.

The chain links TRBV7-8 to TRBJ1-1, with D unresolved. Germline lookup yields CDR1 SGHVS and CDR2 FQNEAQ. CDR3 length: 16 amino acids. Trimming pared 1 base from V and 5 bases from J, leaving 17 bases between. Here the CDR3 reads CASSLVPGLRSTEAFF. The CDR3 nucleotides are TGTGCCAGCAGCTTAGTTCCAGGACTAAGGTCGACTGAAGCTTTCTTT.

The CDR3: CASSVAGTTYSNQPQHF. In nucleotides, the CDR3 is TGTGCCAGCAGTGTCGCCGGGACAACATATAGCAATCAGCCCCAGCATTTT. The chain links TRBV25-1 to TRBJ1-5, with D possibly being TRBD1 (6 bases). The CDR3 has 17 residues. The V gene's germline CDR1 is MGHDK and CDR2 SYGVNS. The V and J ends lost 4 bases and 0 bases respectively, with 16 bases between them.

The chain joins TRBV28 to TRBJ2-7; D not resolved. Germline-derived CDR1 and CDR2 are MDHEN and SYDVKM. The germline V and J ends were trimmed by 1 base and 2 bases, with 3 bases remaining between them. This CDR3 is 12 amino acids long. CDR3 sequence: CASSLSTYEQYF. In DNA, the CDR3 is TGTGCCAGCAGTTTATCCACCTACGAGCAGTACTTC.

The chain is built from TRBV5-4 and TRBJ2-7, with 9 positions matching TRBD1. Germline CDR1 SGHNT, CDR2 YYREEE (reference sequence). V shed 4 bases and J 4 bases; nucleotides not matched to a gene: 6. CDR3 length: 14 residues. Here the CDR3 reads CASSLDRGSYEQYF. The CDR3 DNA sequence: TGTGCCAGCAGCCTAGACAGGGGGAGTTACGAGCAGTACTTC.

The rearrangement uses TRBV29-1 and TRBJ2-1; D unresolved. This CDR3 spans 11 amino acids. Germline V gene lookup returns CDR1 SQVTM and CDR2 ANQGSEA. The ends were cut back, 2 bases at V and 7 bases at J, with 6 bases in the middle. The DNA for the CDR3 is TGCAGCGTTGAACGTAATAATGAGCAGTTCTTC. This encodes CSVERNNEQFF.

The rearrangement uses TRBV5-1 and TRBJ1-4; no definite D call. V lost 1 base to trimming and J lost 0 bases, with 10 bases between them. Germline V gives CDR1 SGHRS, CDR2 YFSETQ. The CDR3 runs 16 residues. CDR3 sequence (DNA): TGCGCCAGCAGCTTGCGGCAGAGCGCAACTAATGAAAAACTGTTTTTT. It translates to CASSLRQSATNEKLFF. Using reference TRBV5-1 and TRBJ1-4 for the parts outside the CDR3, the full variable domain is KAGVTQTPRYLIKTRGQQVTLSCSPISGHRSVSWYQQTPGQGLQFLFEYFSETQRNKGNFPGRFSGRQFSNSRSEMNVSTLELGDSALYLCASSLRQSATNEKLFFGSGTQLSVL.